This record looks at one T cell receptor (beta chain) sequence and its context. Its antigen remains unidentified. The CDR3 runs 14 residues. The ends were cut back, 1 base at V and 3 bases at J, with 9 bases in the middle. Germline CDR1 reads DFQATT; CDR2 reads SNEGSKA (reference sequence). Each CDR3 protein gets one entry after TCRdb re-called the 5' RACE reads with MiXCR. The table includes some 690,000 distinct CDR3 sequences, 21% detected once. The sample comes from a study of identical twins. Study results and caveats: With monozygotic twins, out-of-frame TCR alpha sharing exceeded what models estimated.

The data were also submitted as part of a second study, on T cells expressing NK-cell markers. Per that study: Each TCR beta repertoire originated in sorted T cells that were CD3+CD56+NKG2C+, CD3+CD56+NKG2C- or CD3+CD56-NKG2C+. Top CD8+ clonotypes included the dominant CD3+CD56+NKG2C+ clonotypes in roughly six donors. For a handful of donors, these clonotypes were likewise the leading ones in the CD3+CD56-NKG2C+ fraction.

This chain uses TRBV20-1 with TRBJ1-4, with D tentatively TRBD1 (5 bases). The source is a woman between 18 and 29 years old in good health. Specimen: PBMCs. The CDR3 here is CSARGMGPNEKLFF. CDR3 nucleotides: TGCAGTGCTAGAGGAATGGGACCTAATGAAAAACTGTTTTTT.